This T cell receptor beta chain emerged from a study of blood T cell repertoires in COVID-19 (dated by TCRdb to the early 2020s). Concerning the study at large: Collaborator samples came from the United States, Italy and Spain and covered acute and convalescent phases of COVID-19. Where HLA class I and class II types were available, the types were taken from metadata supplied by the sample provider, not from assay-based typing. Nearly every sample came with metadata listing a de-identified subject ID, COVID-19 status, age in years and sex. Samples were obtained from the ongoing ImmuneRACE study (first 160 participants) and from over 1,000 subjects provided by 6 global collaborators. The repertoires were made available in a free public database intended to serve as a resource for research on the immune response to SARS-CoV-2. The dataset comprised deeply sampled blood TCRbeta repertoires from subjects exposed to, actively infected with, or recovered from COVID-19. The material from the prospective study consisted of cDNA or gDNA derived from T cells, B-cell-depleted T cells, or PBMCs. Results the study describes overall, beyond this receptor: The quantity of clinical and demographic metadata differed by source and by participant and was supplied without curation.

As concerns this clone: It lacks a known antigen. No base qualities exist here, and no much larger clone lies one base off it.

V trim: 3 bases; J trim: 1 base; unmatched bases: 3. Spanning cysteine to phenylalanine, the CDR3 consists of 15 amino acids. Of all the DNA, just the CDR3 is kept, 45 bases in frame from base 1. CDR1 and CDR2 are drawn from the germline V gene: SGDLS, YYNGEE. TCRbeta CDR3 regions were amplified from genomic DNA using the immunoSEQ Assay, a bias-controlled multiplex PCR. The authors' analysis ran thus. Nucleated cell counts per sample were estimated from amplification of reference gene primers within the assay. To quantify the absolute abundance of each unique TCRbeta CDR3 rearrangement, sequence reads were collapsed and filtered. Productive Simpson clonality was computed per sample as the square root of Simpson's diversity index over productive rearrangements. The immuneACCESS repertoire file appears here via TCRdb, limited to in-frame rearrangements. These files lack a portion of the clones; in checked studies, under half of the deficit traces to unresolved V genes, and the cause of the others is not known. V and J calls and clone size follow that table, whereas D and trimming were derived from the DNA. Within this sample are approximately 4,900 clones, with 75% to 90% of them counted one time only. Together, the top ten hold more than 20% of the sample.

The collaborating institutions used their own protocols to collect whole blood in K2EDTA tubes. Collaborator samples were shipped for TCRbeta analysis as frozen whole blood, isolated PBMCs, or DNA extracted from either sample type. The chain links TRBV9 with TRBJ2-7; the junction holds 11 bases that match TRBD2. The TCR originated in a human donor in a cohort sampled during active COVID-19. Sequenced sample: peripheral blood. Here the CDR3 is given as CASSAASGRSYEQYF. The DNA sequence is given as TGTGCCAGCAGCGCCGCTAGCGGGAGGTCCTACGAGCAGTACTTC. The CDR3, completed at both ends by the reference TRBV9 and TRBJ2-7 genes, gives the full variable domain DSGVTQTPKHLITATGQRVTLRCSPRSGDLSVYWYQQSLDQGLQFLIQYYNGEERAKGNILERFSAQQFPDLHSELNLSSLELGDSALYFCASSAASGRSYEQYFGPGTRLTVT.